The text below deals with one T cell receptor beta chain. The record originates from a study of blood T cell repertoires in COVID-19. The CDR3 sequence is 15 residues long. Trimming at V came to 7 bases and at J to 5 bases, leaving 10 bases not matched to a gene. CDR1 and CDR2 (germline): MNHEY, SVGAGI. Data came from immunoSEQ multiplex PCR; TCRdb stores just in-frame clones and leaves some out. The data show 110,000 to 150,000 clones, 70% to 90% seen once. The source of this sequence is a man aged 50-59 years who had recovered from COVID-19. Specimen: PBMCs or T cells enriched from blood (not recorded which). V is TRBV6-5 and J is TRBJ2-7; 11 nucleotides match TRBD2. This CDR3 reads CASTKLAGVSNEQYF. For the CDR3, the DNA is TGTGCCAGCACTAAACTAGCGGGAGTCAGTAACGAGCAGTACTTC.